A selection of T cell receptor beta chains follows, all from one sample in a study of blood T cell repertoires in COVID-19. Method: immunoSEQ multiplex PCR; TCRdb's copy keeps in-frame clones and lacks some. This table has 150,000 to 200,000 clones, around 86% appearing once. The sample was peripheral blood. The receptors here all came from a woman of 80 years or more in a cohort sampled during active or convalescent COVID-19. The conserved cysteine and the conserved F or W are not part of the CDR3 here.

v_gene | CDR3aa
TRBV19 | ASSLGTEKNTEAF
TRBV2 | ASIRAGGDTQY
TRBV7-9 | ASSSGVAGELF
TRBV9 | ASSQLWSSYNEQF
TRBV20-1 | SASSASGYSLGGKNIQY
TRBV11-2 | ASSLDAATYEQY
TRBV7-9 | ASSLSGIYGYT
TRBV19 | ASSKGTGSYEQY
TRBV5-1 | ASRPPGQGHTGELF
TRBV6-4 | ASSDRVREGLF
TRBV3-1/TRBV3-2 | ASSQPGRGSGNTIY
TRBV27 | ASSTIRLVASTDTQY
TRBV7-9 | ASSVARGRAF
TRBV5-6 | ASSLTPADTQY